This T cell receptor beta chain was sequenced for a study of shared clonotypes between healthy human individuals. This clone appeared a single time. Its antigen is undetermined. Other DNA sequences in the same sample also yield this CDR3. Notes on the study in general: Only blood was sampled, and tissue TCR repertoires likely differ from blood ones. Rarefaction demonstrated incomplete sorted-subset sequencing despite large depth.

Using immunoSEQ multiplex PCR, the repertoire was profiled, and TCRdb retains in-frame clones only, with some absent. The sample gives 1,400,000 or so clones, less than 99% of which show up once; around 0.38% is in the top ten. The sequenced sample was naive CD4+ T cells sorted from blood. Subset of the sample: CD45RA+ positively selected. The TCR originated in a man in his thirties or forties in good health.

Here the CDR3 reads CASSYSTGVAYEQYF. As DNA, the CDR3 is TGTGCCAGCAGTTACTCGACGGGGGTTGCCTACGAGCAGTACTTC. The rearrangement uses TRBV6-5 and TRBJ2-7; weak D call: TRBD2 (6 bases). CDR1 MNHEY and CDR2 SVGAGI come from the germline V gene. This CDR3 region has 15 residues. V lost 0 bases, J lost 2 bases, and 11 bases lay in between.